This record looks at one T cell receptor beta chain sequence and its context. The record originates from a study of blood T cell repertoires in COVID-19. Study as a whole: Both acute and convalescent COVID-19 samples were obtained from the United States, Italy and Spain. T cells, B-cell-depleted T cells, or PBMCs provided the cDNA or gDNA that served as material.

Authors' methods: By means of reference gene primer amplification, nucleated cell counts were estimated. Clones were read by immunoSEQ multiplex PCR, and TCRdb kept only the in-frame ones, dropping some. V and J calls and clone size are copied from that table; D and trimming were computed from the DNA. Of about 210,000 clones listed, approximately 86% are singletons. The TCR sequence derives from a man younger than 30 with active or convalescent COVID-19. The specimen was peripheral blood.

The DNA of the CDR3 is TGTGCCAGCGCATTGACAGGTTCGAATGAGCAGTTCTTC. Translation: CASALTGSNEQFF. The chain couples TRBV27 to TRBJ2-1, with D perhaps TRBD1 (6 bases). Trimming cost V 8 bases and J 7 bases, with 15 bases left between them. The CDR3 covers 13 residues. CDR1 and CDR2 (germline): MNHEY, SMNVEV (reference sequence).